Listed below are T cell receptor beta chains from one sample, sequenced in a study of regulatory T cells in long-lasting Graves disease. Each CDR3 protein is one row after TCRdb ran MiXCR on the multiplex PCR reads. The sample lists roughly 400,000 distinct CDR3 sequences; roughly a fifth were seen once. The sample in question was peripheral blood mononuclear cells (PBMCs), obtained when the disease was refractory, from a patient treated with antithyroid drugs. The receptors here all came from a female donor with Graves disease. Both conserved end residues are part of each CDR3. D genes are given only for firm matches. Size is stated for part of the rows, as once, few or many counts, or as a class when the clone is expanded.

v_call	cdr3_length	d_call	j_call	clone_size	cdr3_nt	cdr3_aa
TRBV5-1	14	.	TRBJ2-1	.	TGCGCCAGCAGCTGGCCGGACAGTTACAATGAGCAGTTCTTC	CASSWPDSYNEQFF
TRBV6-5	14	.	TRBJ1-1	many	TGTGCCAGCAGTTATACCGAAGGCGGGGCTGAAGCTTTCTTT	CASSYTEGGAEAFF
TRBV7-3	14	.	TRBJ2-7	many	TGTGCCAGCAGCTTAACCGTGACAGGATCCGAGCAGTACTTC	CASSLTVTGSEQYF
TRBV7-9	14	.	TRBJ2-5	.	TGTGCCAGCAGCTTAAAGGGCACCCAAGAGACCCAGTACTTC	CASSLKGTQETQYF
TRBV19	14	.	TRBJ1-4	.	TGTGCCAGCAAAAAGGACAGCTCTAATGAAAAACTGTTTTTT	CASKKDSSNEKLFF
TRBV20-1	17	.	TRBJ2-2	few	TGCAGTGCTAGAGCTCGGGAATTCAGAACGAACACCGGGGAGCTGTTTTTT	CSARAREFRTNTGELFF
TRBV5-1	18	.	TRBJ2-2	.	TGCGCCAGCAGCGATCCGGACTATCAGGGATATTCCACCGGGGAGCTGTTTTTT	CASSDPDYQGYSTGELFF
TRBV28	15	.	TRBJ2-7	many	TGTGCCAGCAGTTCTGGGGGGGGGACACCCTACGAGCAGTACTTC	CASSSGGGTPYEQYF
TRBV28	13	TRBD2	TRBJ2-1	.	TGTGCCTGGACTAGCGGGAATCTAAATGAGCAGTTCTTC	CAWTSGNLNEQFF
TRBV19	14	.	TRBJ1-5	few	TGTGCCAGTAGCCCACGGGGGAGGGATCAGCCCCAGCATTTT	CASSPRGRDQPQHF
TRBV10-3	14	TRBD1	TRBJ2-7	many	TGTGCCACGATACATGGACAGGGTGCCTACGAGCAGTACTTC	CATIHGQGAYEQYF
TRBV30	14	.	TRBJ1-2	.	TGTGCCTGGACAAGTTCGGGACATCTTTTTGACTACACCTTC	CAWTSSGHLFDYTF
TRBV11-2	16	TRBD1	TRBJ1-1	many	TGTGCCAGCAGCTCGGACAGGGGGCGAAGGAACACTGAAGCTTTCTTT	CASSSDRGRRNTEAFF
TRBV3-1	15	.	TRBJ2-5	many	TGTGCCAGCTATGACAGATTTGGGCCCCAAGAGACCCAGTACTTC	CASYDRFGPQETQYF
TRBV20-1	13	TRBD1	TRBJ1-5	many	TGCAGTGCGGGGGGACAGCGCAATCAGCCCCAGCATTTT	CSAGGQRNQPQHF
TRBV4-1	15	.	TRBJ2-7	.	TGCGCCAGCAGCCAAGAGTTGACAGCCTCCTACGAGCAGTACTTC	CASSQELTASYEQYF
TRBV27	14	.	TRBJ1-3	.	TGTGCCAGCAAAGTCGGTGGGACAGGAAACACCATATATTTT	CASKVGGTGNTIYF
TRBV28	15	.	TRBJ1-5	many	TGTGCCAGCAGACCTCGACAGAATAGCAATCAGCCCCAGCATTTT	CASRPRQNSNQPQHF
TRBV6-5	17	TRBD1	TRBJ1-5	many	TGTGCCAGCAGTTTAGGGGGCAGGGGCGGGAATAATCAGCCCCAGCATTTT	CASSLGGRGGNNQPQHF
TRBV18	16	TRBD2	TRBJ2-7	.	TGTGCCAGCTCACCGCCGGGACTAGCGGGTGCTGGGGAGCAGTACTTC	CASSPPGLAGAGEQYF
TRBV20-1	13	.	TRBJ2-1	.	TGCAGTGCCAAGAACTACCAAGCCAATGAGCAGTTCTTC	CSAKNYQANEQFF
TRBV20-1	13	TRBD2	TRBJ2-7	.	TGCAGTGCGAGGACTAGCGGGAGGCGTGAGCAGTACTTC	CSARTSGRREQYF
TRBV3-1	15	.	TRBJ2-7	.	TGTGCCAGCAGCCCCCAATCGACGGGTCTTTACGAGCAGTACTTC	CASSPQSTGLYEQYF
TRBV11-2	13	TRBD1	TRBJ1-5	few	TGTGCCAGCAGTTCAGGGGGTTACCAGCCCCAGCATTTT	CASSSGGYQPQHF
TRBV25-1	15	.	TRBJ2-7	few	TGTGCCAGCAGACAAAGTAGCGGTAGCTCCTACGAGCAGTACTTC	CASRQSSGSSYEQYF
TRBV27	14	.	TRBJ2-7	many	TGTGCCAGCAGTTTTAGGGCCAATGTCTACGAGCAGTACTTC	CASSFRANVYEQYF
TRBV20-1	11	.	TRBJ1-1	.	TGCAGTGCTCGCCTATTGACTGAAGCTTTCTTT	CSARLLTEAFF
TRBV20-1	12	TRBD2	TRBJ2-7	few	TGCAGTGCTGGCGTACTAGCGTCCGAGCAGTACTTC	CSAGVLASEQYF
TRBV28	13	.	TRBJ1-1	many	TGTGCCAGCACTTCTGACATGATCACTGAAGCTTTCTTT	CASTSDMITEAFF
TRBV10-3	17	.	TRBJ2-6	many	TGTGCCATCAGTGAGTCGCCAGGGAACTCTGGGGCCAACGTCCTGACTTTC	CAISESPGNSGANVLTF
TRBV3-1	14	.	TRBJ2-7	.	TGTGCCAGCAGCCAACTAGGGCCCTCCTACGAGCAGTACTTC	CASSQLGPSYEQYF
TRBV15	15	TRBD1	TRBJ2-7	once	TGTGCCACCAGCACTGGGACAGGGGGCTTTTACGAGCAGTACTTC	CATSTGTGGFYEQYF
TRBV20-1	11	.	TRBJ2-5	.	TGCAGTGCTAGCGGTTCAGAGACCCAGTACTTC	CSASGSETQYF
TRBV5-5	16	.	TRBJ2-5	few	TGTGCCAGCAGAACATCTCCCCGGATGGGCCAAGAGACCCAGTACTTC	CASRTSPRMGQETQYF
TRBV28	11	.	TRBJ2-3	many	TGTGCCAGCAGCTTAACAGATACGCAGTATTTT	CASSLTDTQYF
TRBV27	13	.	TRBJ2-7	few	TGTGCCAGCAGTTTATCGGGGGGTCTCGAGCAGTACTTC	CASSLSGGLEQYF
TRBV3-1	13	.	TRBJ2-3	few	TGTGCCAGCAGCCTTCAAGGACCAGATACGCAGTATTTT	CASSLQGPDTQYF
TRBV6-1	17	TRBD2	TRBJ2-2	.	TGTGCCAGCAGCCCACTTCGCGGGAGCGTAGGGACCGGGGAGCTGTTTTTT	CASSPLRGSVGTGELFF
TRBV4-1	19	TRBD1	TRBJ1-1	few	TGCGCCAGCAGCCAAGATACCCGGACAGGGAGTCAACTGGACACTGAAGCTTTCTTT	CASSQDTRTGSQLDTEAFF
TRBV7-2	16	.	TRBJ2-4	many	TGTGCCAGCAGCTTAGAGGCTATGATAGCCAAAAACATTCAGTACTTC	CASSLEAMIAKNIQYF
TRBV9	16	.	TRBJ2-5	.	TGTGCCAGCAGCGCTAGAAACTGGCGCGGCCAAGAGACCCAGTACTTC	CASSARNWRGQETQYF
TRBV28	14	.	TRBJ2-7	many	TGTGCCAGCAGTTTATCAGGGATCACCTACGAGCAGTACTTC	CASSLSGITYEQYF
TRBV2	15	.	TRBJ1-4	.	TGTGCCAGCAGCTTAACGGGGTCCGTTGGCGAAAAACTGTTTTTT	CASSLTGSVGEKLFF
TRBV28	13	.	TRBJ2-5	many	TGTGCCAGCAGCGGGGCAGGGGTTGAGACCCAGTACTTC	CASSGAGVETQYF
TRBV5-1	14	.	TRBJ2-7	many	TGTGCCAGCAGCTTAGGGCTTAGCTCCTACGAGCAGTACTTC	CASSLGLSSYEQYF
TRBV5-5	13	.	TRBJ2-7	.	TGTGCCAGCAGCTTGGCAGATTTTTACGAGCAGTACTTC	CASSLADFYEQYF
TRBV11-2	13	.	TRBJ1-1	few	TGTGCCAGCAGCACGGGATCTGGCACTGAAGCTTTCTTT	CASSTGSGTEAFF
TRBV20-1	15	TRBD1	TRBJ1-5	few	TGCAGTGCTACGCTTCCCAGACAGGGAGGTCAGCCCCAGCATTTT	CSATLPRQGGQPQHF
TRBV5-6	16	.	TRBJ2-4	.	TGTGCCAGCAGCACACCCTCCGGACTCGACTGGAACATTCAGTACTTC	CASSTPSGLDWNIQYF
TRBV28	12	.	TRBJ2-7	many	TGTGCCAGCAAGGAGGGGGCAGGCGAGCAGTACTTC	CASKEGAGEQYF
TRBV28	14	TRBD1	TRBJ1-1	many	TGTGCCAGCAGTGAGACAGGGGCGGACACTGAAGCTTTCTTT	CASSETGADTEAFF
TRBV7-9	13	.	TRBJ2-5	.	TGTGCCACCAGTATCAGGATCGGGGAGACCCAGTACTTC	CATSIRIGETQYF
TRBV7-9	13	.	TRBJ1-2	many	TGTGCCAGCAGCTTCAGAGGGTTCTATGGCTACACCTTC	CASSFRGFYGYTF
TRBV9	12	.	TRBJ2-4	.	TGTGCCAGCAGCGTAGGGAGGGACATTCAGTACTTC	CASSVGRDIQYF
TRBV20-1	11	.	TRBJ1-5	many	TGCAGTGCTGTGGTGGATCAGCCCCAGCATTTT	CSAVVDQPQHF
TRBV4-1	15	.	TRBJ2-7	few	TGCGCCAGCAGCCAAGATTGGACAGCCTCCTACGAGCAGTACTTC	CASSQDWTASYEQYF
TRBV30	13	.	TRBJ1-2	.	TGTGCCTCGACAAAGCCCCATTTCTATGGCTACACCTTC	CASTKPHFYGYTF
TRBV6-5	15	.	TRBJ1-1	few	TGTGCCAGCAGTTACCAGGGACGGGGGAACACTGAAGCTTTCTTT	CASSYQGRGNTEAFF
TRBV20-1	11	.	TRBJ1-2	few	TGCAGTGCTACGAGGCAGCGTGGCTACACCTTC	CSATRQRGYTF